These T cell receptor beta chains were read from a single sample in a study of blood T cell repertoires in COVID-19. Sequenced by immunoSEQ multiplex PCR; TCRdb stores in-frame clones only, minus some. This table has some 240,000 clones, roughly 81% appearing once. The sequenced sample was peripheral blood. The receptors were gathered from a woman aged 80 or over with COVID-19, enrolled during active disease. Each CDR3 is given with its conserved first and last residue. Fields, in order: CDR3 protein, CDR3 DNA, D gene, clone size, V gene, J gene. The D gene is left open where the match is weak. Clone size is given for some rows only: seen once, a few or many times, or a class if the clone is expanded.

CASSLLGASFYYGYTF	TGTGCCAGCAGTTTATTGGGGGCGTCATTCTACTATGGCTACACCTTC	.	.	TRBV28	TRBJ1-2
CASSPPEGARANYGYTF	TGTGCCAGCTCACCACCAGAGGGGGCAAGGGCTAACTATGGCTACACCTTC	TRBD1	.	TRBV18	TRBJ1-2
CASRGENTGELFF	TGCGCCAGCAGGGGAGAAAACACCGGGGAGCTGTTTTTT	.	.	TRBV5-1	TRBJ2-2
CASSKEGGQPFSQPQHF	TGTGCCAGCAGCAAGGAGGGGGGACAGCCGTTCAGTCAGCCCCAGCATTTT	TRBD1	.	TRBV9	TRBJ1-5
CASSLVGRGAHLGTQYF	TGTGCCAGCAGTTTAGTAGGACGGGGGGCCCATCTTGGGACCCAGTACTTC	.	.	TRBV27	TRBJ2-5
CASRELSGNTIYF	TGTGCCAGCAGGGAGTTATCAGGAAACACCATATATTTT	.	.	TRBV6-5	TRBJ1-3
CASSFTNAGNTIYF	TGTGCCAGCAGTTTTACAAACGCTGGAAACACCATATATTTT	.	once	TRBV6-1	TRBJ1-3
CSVEWTVGKAFF	TGCAGCGTTGAGTGGACAGTTGGGAAAGCTTTCTTT	.	.	TRBV29-1	TRBJ1-1
CASSLTGVLPQPQHF	TGTGCCAGCAGCTTGACAGGCGTTCTTCCTCAGCCCCAGCATTTT	.	.	TRBV7-2	TRBJ1-5
CASSITGEESPLHF	TGTGCCAGTAGTATTACAGGGGAGGAATCACCCCTCCACTTT	TRBD1	few	TRBV19	TRBJ1-6
CATRGSGNTIYF	TGCGCCACCCGAGGTTCTGGAAACACCATATATTTT	.	few	TRBV5-1	TRBJ1-3
CAWGGSYEQYF	TGTGCCTGGGGTGGGAGTTACGAGCAGTACTTC	.	.	TRBV30	TRBJ2-7
CSASGRGYNEQFF	TGCAGTGCTAGTGGGCGGGGTTACAATGAGCAGTTCTTC	.	.	TRBV20-1	TRBJ2-1
CASSQSQGFLSGELFF	TGCGCCAGCAGCCAATCACAGGGGTTTTTGTCCGGGGAGCTGTTTTTT	TRBD1	.	TRBV4-1	TRBJ2-2
CASSQSIAGGGNEQFF	TGTGCCAGCAGCCAATCCATAGCGGGGGGAGGCAATGAGCAGTTCTTC	TRBD2	.	TRBV4-2	TRBJ2-1
CSASEPSAGSYEQYF	TGCAGTGCTAGTGAGCCCTCGGCGGGCTCCTACGAGCAGTACTTC	.	.	TRBV20-1	TRBJ2-7
CASSLPTRGEAFF	TGTGCCAGCAGTTTACCGACCAGGGGCGAAGCTTTCTTT	.	.	TRBV28	TRBJ1-1
CASSYSRDEQFF	TGTGCCAGCAGTTACTCCAGGGATGAGCAGTTCTTC	.	.	TRBV6-5	TRBJ2-1